A selection of T cell receptor beta chains follows, all from one sample in a study of blood T cell repertoires in COVID-19. Profiling relied on immunoSEQ multiplex PCR, and the TCRdb table lists in-frame clones only, not all of them. The table includes tens of thousands of clones, more than 70% detected once. Sequencing used peripheral blood. The receptors derive from a human donor in a cohort sampled during active COVID-19. CDR3s include the opening cysteine and the closing phenylalanine or tryptophan. The order of the fields is J gene, CDR3 length, V gene, CDR3 protein.

TRBJ2-3	15	TRBV4-2	CASSQAGEPTDTQYF
TRBJ2-3	15	TRBV9	CARKRRGDMKDTQYF
TRBJ1-6	13	TRBV11-1	CASSPGFHSPLHF
TRBJ1-6	14	TRBV2	CASSAGTADSPLHF
TRBJ1-2	14	TRBV18	CASSPDRAGGGYTF
TRBJ2-1	16	TRBV11-3	CASSSQGLAGYNEQFF
TRBJ1-5	13	TRBV5-1	CASSPEGNQPQHF
TRBJ1-6	14	TRBV19	CASSVTGNHSPLHF
TRBJ2-7	13	TRBV5-4	CASNPGVTGEQYF
TRBJ1-2	11	TRBV20-1	CSARGGDGYTF
TRBJ2-5	12	TRBV6-5	CASSRDQETQYF
TRBJ1-1	15	TRBV5-1	CASSLASGRDTEAFF
TRBJ1-6	14	TRBV6-6	CASSSRQAGSPLHF
TRBJ1-3	15	TRBV11-3	CASSPGGPAGNTIYF
TRBJ1-4	15	TRBV11-2	CASSSDLGSREKLFF
TRBJ2-7	15	TRBV9	CASSLGTGSSYEQYF
TRBJ1-1	13	TRBV29-1	CSAVTASATEAFF
TRBJ1-1	14	TRBV29-1	CSVEAGTGNTEAFF
TRBJ1-1	14	TRBV11-3	CASSLDPRSAEAFF
TRBJ2-5	17	TRBV5-1	CASSPGLAGVNQETQYF
TRBJ2-3	13	TRBV6-6	CASRGRLSDTQYF
TRBJ2-3	13	TRBV5-4	CASSLRGSDTQYF
TRBJ2-1	18	TRBV21-1	CASSRTSGGGLSDNEQFF
TRBJ1-3	17	TRBV11-2	CASSSPASSGSGNTIYF
TRBJ1-2	15	TRBV18	CASSPGTGGSYGYTF
TRBJ2-3	15	TRBV7-6	CASSSMTVSTDTQYF
TRBJ2-1	16	TRBV11-3	CASSLEGGGGYNEQFF
TRBJ1-5	15	TRBV2	CASSKPPGQNQPQHF
TRBJ1-6	16	TRBV6-5	CASSWQGQRYNSPLHF
TRBJ2-3	15	TRBV5-6	CASSLISASASTQYF
TRBJ2-7	14	TRBV30	CAWSSGGTSYEQYF
TRBJ2-1	12	TRBV12-3/TRBV12-4	CASSSSGIGQFF
TRBJ1-1	12	TRBV12-3/TRBV12-4	CASSLGQDLAFF
TRBJ2-1	14	TRBV10-1	CASSGTGGYNEQFF
TRBJ2-7	16	TRBV18	CASSPLFSPDNYEQYF
TRBJ2-3	16	TRBV6-4	CASKVSGGAPTDTQYF
TRBJ2-3	12	TRBV5-6	CASSADRVGQYF
TRBJ2-2	16	TRBV4-2	CASSLDQGQGTGELFF
TRBJ1-5	13	TRBV2	CASRGEANQPQHF
TRBJ1-4	14	TRBV10-1	CASRNVGLNEKLFF
TRBJ1-1	15	TRBV30	CAWSVGQGGYTEAFF
TRBJ2-5	13	TRBV12-5	CASTSWGKETQYF
TRBJ1-5	15	TRBV1	CTSSQGPGRDQPQHF
TRBJ1-1	14	TRBV11-2	CASSVRVVGTEAFF
TRBJ1-6	14	TRBV6-6	CASSQTERNSPLHF
TRBJ1-3	16	TRBV7-8	CASSTGGRLSGNTIYF
TRBJ1-5	11	TRBV6-5	CASKSPQPQHF
TRBJ2-2	16	TRBV19	CASSITSGGNTGELFF
TRBJ1-2	14	TRBV5-4	CASSLATGAYGYTF
TRBJ2-1	16	TRBV6-5	CASSYSGGGANNEQFF
TRBJ2-7	16	TRBV2	CASSPFRGQGAYEQYF
TRBJ1-1	11	TRBV7-9	CASSLRGEAFF
TRBJ2-3	18	TRBV3-1/TRBV3-2	CASSQDPTGPTSTDTQYF
TRBJ2-5	14	TRBV7-9	CASRRSSGQETQYF
TRBJ2-2	14	TRBV9	CASSASRVRGELFF
TRBJ2-7	14	TRBV5-1	CASSSSGGGYEQYF
TRBJ1-1	15	TRBV7-9	CASSRQGAKNTEAFF
TRBJ2-4	14	TRBV11-2	CASSESGQANIQYF
TRBJ1-2	16	TRBV18	CASSPAADSTNYGYTF
TRBJ2-3	15	TRBV12-5	CASGVGLGGGDTQYF